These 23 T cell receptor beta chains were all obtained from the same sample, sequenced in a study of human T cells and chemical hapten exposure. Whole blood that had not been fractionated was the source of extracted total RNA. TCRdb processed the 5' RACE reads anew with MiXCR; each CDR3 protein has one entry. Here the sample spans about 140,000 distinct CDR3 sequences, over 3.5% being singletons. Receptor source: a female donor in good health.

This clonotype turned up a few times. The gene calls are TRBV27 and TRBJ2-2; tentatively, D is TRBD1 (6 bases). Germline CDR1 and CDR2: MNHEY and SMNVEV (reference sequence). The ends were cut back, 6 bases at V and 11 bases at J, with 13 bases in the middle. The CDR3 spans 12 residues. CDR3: CASSTGSLELFF. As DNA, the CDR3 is TGTGCCAGCAGCACAGGGAGCCTCGAGCTGTTTTTT.

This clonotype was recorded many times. As DNA, the CDR3 is TGTGCCAGCAGTGACTCGAAGTCCGGAGGGCTGTTTTTT. Translation: CASSDSKSGGLFF. The chain links TRBV6-4 to TRBJ2-2, with D perhaps TRBD2 (5 bases). The V gene lost 0 bases and the J gene lost 13 bases, with 12 bases spanning the gap. The CDR3 spans 13 residues. Germline V gene data show CDR1 as MRHNA and CDR2 as SNTAGT.

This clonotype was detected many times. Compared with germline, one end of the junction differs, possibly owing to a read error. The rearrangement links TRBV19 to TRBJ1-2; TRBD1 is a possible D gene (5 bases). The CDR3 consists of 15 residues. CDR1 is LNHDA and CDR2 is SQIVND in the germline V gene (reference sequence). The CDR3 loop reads CASSADTTTKYGYTF. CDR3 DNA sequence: TGTGCCAGTAGTGCGGACACCACTACTAAATATGGCTACACCTTC.

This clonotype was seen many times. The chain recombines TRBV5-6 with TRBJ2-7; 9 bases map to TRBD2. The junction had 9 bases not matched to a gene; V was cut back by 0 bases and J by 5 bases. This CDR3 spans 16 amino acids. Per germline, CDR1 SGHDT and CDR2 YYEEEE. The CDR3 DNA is TGTGCCAGCAGCTTGGGAGGGACTAGCCCGAGCCACGAGCAGTACTTC. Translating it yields CASSLGGTSPSHEQYF.

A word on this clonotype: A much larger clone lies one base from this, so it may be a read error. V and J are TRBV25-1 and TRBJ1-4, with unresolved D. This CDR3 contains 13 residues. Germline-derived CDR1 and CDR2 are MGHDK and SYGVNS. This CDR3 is CASQDSTNENLFF. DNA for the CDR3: TGTGCCAGCCAAGACTCAACTAATGAAAACCTGTTTTTT.

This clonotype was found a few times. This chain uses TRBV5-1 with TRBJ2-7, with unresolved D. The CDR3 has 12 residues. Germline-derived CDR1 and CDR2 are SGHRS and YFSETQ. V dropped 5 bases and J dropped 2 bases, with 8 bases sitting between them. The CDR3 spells CASRTDAYEQYF. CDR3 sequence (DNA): TGCGCCAGCAGAACAGACGCCTACGAGCAGTACTTC.

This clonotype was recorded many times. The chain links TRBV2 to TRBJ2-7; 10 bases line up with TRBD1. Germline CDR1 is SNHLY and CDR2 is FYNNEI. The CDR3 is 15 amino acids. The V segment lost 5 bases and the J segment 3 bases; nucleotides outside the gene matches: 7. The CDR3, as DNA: TGTGCCAGCAGTTATACCCGGGACAGGGGCTACGAGCAGTACTTC. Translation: CASSYTRDRGYEQYF.

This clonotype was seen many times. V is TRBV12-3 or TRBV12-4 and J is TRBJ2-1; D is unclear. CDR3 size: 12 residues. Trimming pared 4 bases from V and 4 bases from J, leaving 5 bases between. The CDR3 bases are TGTGCCAGCAGTTGGGCGTACAATGAGCAGTTCTTC. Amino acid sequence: CASSWAYNEQFF.

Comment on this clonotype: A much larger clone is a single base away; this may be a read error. CDR3 sequence reads: CASSLAGRGAGDTQYF. Here the CDR3 DNA reads TGTGCCAGCAGCTTAGCTGGCCGGGGGGCGGGGGATACGCAGTATTTT. The gene calls are TRBV7-2 and TRBJ2-3, with TRBD2 as a possible D gene (7 bases). CDR1 and CDR2 from the germline V gene are SGHTA and FQGNSA. V lost 0 bases and J lost 6, with 16 bases in between. The CDR3 contains 16 residues. Based on the CDR3 plus reference TRBV7-2 and TRBJ2-3, the full variable domain is GAGVSQSPSNKVTEKGKDVELRCDPISGHTALYWYRQSLGQGLEFLIYFQGNSAPDKSGLPSDRFSAERTGGSVSTLTIQRTQQEDSAVYLCASSLAGRGAGDTQYFGPGTRLTVL.

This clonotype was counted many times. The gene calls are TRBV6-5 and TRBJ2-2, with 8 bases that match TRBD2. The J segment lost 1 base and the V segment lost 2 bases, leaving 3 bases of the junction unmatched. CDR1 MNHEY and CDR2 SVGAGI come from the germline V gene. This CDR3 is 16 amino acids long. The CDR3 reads CASSYQSGGNTGELFF. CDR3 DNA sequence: TGTGCCAGCAGTTACCAGAGCGGGGGGAACACCGGGGAGCTGTTTTTT.

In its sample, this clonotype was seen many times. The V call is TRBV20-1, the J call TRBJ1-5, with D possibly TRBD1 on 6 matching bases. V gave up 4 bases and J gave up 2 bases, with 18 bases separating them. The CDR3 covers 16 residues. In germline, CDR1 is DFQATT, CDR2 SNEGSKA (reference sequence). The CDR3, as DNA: TGCAGTGCTACCGCCCTCTCCAGGGGACGCAATCAGCCCCAGCATTTT. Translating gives CSATALSRGRNQPQHF.

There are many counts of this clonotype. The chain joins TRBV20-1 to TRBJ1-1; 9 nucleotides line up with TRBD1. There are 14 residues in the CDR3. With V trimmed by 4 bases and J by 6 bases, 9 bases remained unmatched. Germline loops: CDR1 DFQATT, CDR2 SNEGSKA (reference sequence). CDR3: CSAKGTGFIAEAFF. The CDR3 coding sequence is TGCAGTGCTAAAGGGACAGGGTTCATAGCTGAAGCTTTCTTT.

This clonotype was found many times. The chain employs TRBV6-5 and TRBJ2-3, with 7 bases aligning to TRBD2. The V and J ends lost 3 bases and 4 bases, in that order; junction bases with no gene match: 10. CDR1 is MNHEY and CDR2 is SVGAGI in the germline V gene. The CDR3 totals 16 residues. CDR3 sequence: CASSYGLGGVADTQYF. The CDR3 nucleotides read TGTGCCAGCAGTTATGGACTAGGAGGGGTCGCAGATACGCAGTATTTT.

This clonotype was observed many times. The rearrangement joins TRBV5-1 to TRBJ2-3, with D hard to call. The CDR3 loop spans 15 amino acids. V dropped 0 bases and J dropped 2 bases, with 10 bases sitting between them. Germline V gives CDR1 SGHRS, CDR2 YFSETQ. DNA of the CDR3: TGCGCCAGCAGCTTGGAAGTTTTGGACACAGATACGCAGTATTTT. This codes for CASSLEVLDTDTQYF.

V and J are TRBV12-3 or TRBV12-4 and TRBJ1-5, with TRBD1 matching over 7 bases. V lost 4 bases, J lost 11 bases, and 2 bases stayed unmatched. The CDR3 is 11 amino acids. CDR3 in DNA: TGTGCCAGCAGTTGGGGACAGTCCCAGCATTTT. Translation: CASSWGQSQHF.

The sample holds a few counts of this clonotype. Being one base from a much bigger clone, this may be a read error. The CDR3 loop is CASSRFSSYEQYF. Written as DNA, the CDR3 is TGTGCCAGCAGCCGATTTAGCTCCTACGAGCAGTACTTC. The chain links TRBV3-1 to TRBJ2-7; D not resolved. Germline V lookup: CDR1 LGHDT, CDR2 YNNKEL (reference sequence). This CDR3 comprises 13 residues. V was trimmed by 4 bases and J by 0 bases, leaving 7 bases between them.

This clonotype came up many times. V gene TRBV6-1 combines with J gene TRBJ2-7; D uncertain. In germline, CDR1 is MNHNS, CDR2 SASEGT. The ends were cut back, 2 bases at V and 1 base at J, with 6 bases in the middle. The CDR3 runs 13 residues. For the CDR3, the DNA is TGTGCCAGCAGTGAATCAGAGTCCTACGAGCAGTACTTC. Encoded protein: CASSESESYEQYF.

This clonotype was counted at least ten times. Written as DNA, the CDR3 is TGTGCCAGCAGCCTAAACCGGGTGGCTCCCTACAATGAGCAGTTCTTC. It specifies CASSLNRVAPYNEQFF. V and J are TRBV28 and TRBJ2-1; D gene unclear. The V end was cut by 6 bases, the J end by 2 bases, with 17 bases between. Germline V CDR1 and CDR2: MDHEN, SYDVKM. The CDR3 has 16 residues.

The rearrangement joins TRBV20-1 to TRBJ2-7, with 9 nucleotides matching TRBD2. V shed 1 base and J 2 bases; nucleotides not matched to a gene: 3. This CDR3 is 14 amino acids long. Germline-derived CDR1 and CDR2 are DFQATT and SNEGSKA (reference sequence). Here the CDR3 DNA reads TGCAGTGCTAGAGCTAGCGGGGTTACCTACGAGCAGTACTTC. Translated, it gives CSARASGVTYEQYF.

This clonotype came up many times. The chain's CDR3 is CASSRTPGQGNQPQHF. Here the CDR3 DNA reads TGTGCCAGCAGTCGTACACCGGGACAGGGAAATCAGCCCCAGCATTTT. This chain uses TRBV6-2 or TRBV6-3 with TRBJ1-5; 9 positions agree with TRBD1. The CDR3 is 16 amino acids. CDR1 and CDR2 (germline): MNHEY, SVGEGT. V shed 5 bases and J 4 bases; nucleotides not matched to a gene: 9.

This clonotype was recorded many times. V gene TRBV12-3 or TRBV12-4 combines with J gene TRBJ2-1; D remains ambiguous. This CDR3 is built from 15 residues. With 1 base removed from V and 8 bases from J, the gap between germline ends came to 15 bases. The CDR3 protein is CASSLEAPQVHEQFF. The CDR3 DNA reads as TGTGCCAGCAGTTTAGAGGCCCCACAAGTCCATGAGCAGTTCTTC.

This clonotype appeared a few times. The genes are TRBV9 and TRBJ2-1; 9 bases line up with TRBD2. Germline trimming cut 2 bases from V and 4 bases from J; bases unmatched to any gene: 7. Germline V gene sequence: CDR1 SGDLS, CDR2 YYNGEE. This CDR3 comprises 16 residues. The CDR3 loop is CASSVGAGGIYNEQFF. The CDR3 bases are TGTGCCAGCAGCGTTGGAGCGGGGGGCATTTACAATGAGCAGTTCTTC.

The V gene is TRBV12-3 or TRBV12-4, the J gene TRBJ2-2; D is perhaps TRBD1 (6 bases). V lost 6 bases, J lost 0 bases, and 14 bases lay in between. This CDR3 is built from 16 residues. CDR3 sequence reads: CASRRTARSNTGELFF. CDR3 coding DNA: TGTGCCAGCAGGAGGACAGCACGCTCGAACACCGGGGAGCTGTTTTTT.